This T cell receptor beta chain was captured in a study of STAT5B mutations in CD4+ large granular lymphocyte leukemia (dated by TCRdb to between 2021 and 2023). About the study as a whole: Among the healthy controls, the CDR3 'QG' motif was associated with a particular HLA allele. Flow cytometry on FACSCanto II or FACSVerse showed that the purified fractions were more than 95% pure among lymphocytes. The study compared the TCRbeta repertoires of patients with CD4+ T-cell large granular lymphocyte leukemia against those of healthy blood donors. What the study reported, not specific to this receptor: Main leukemic clonotypes were private to each patient, although 20% to 25% of the main leukemic clonotypes were found at low frequency in the non-leukemic repertoires of other patients. Greater clonality appeared to be present in CD4-sorted patient repertoires than in healthy CD4+ repertoires, and the difference was retained after the putative leukemic clones were removed. Data were not HLA-matched; higher clonality in CD4+ versus CD8+ T-LGLL could reflect the relatively small sample size.

On this clone itself: The antigen it recognizes is unknown. No base quality values were provided; no much bigger clone lies one nucleotide off.

The immunoSEQ assay at survey resolution was used to sequence TCRbeta rearrangements from genomic DNA. In the paper's pipeline: In the TCR sequencing data, the smallest productive clonotype frequency that could be detected was 2.59 x 10-5. Only productive TCRbeta rearrangements, defined as complete and in-frame sequences, were included in the analyses. Clonality for each sample was calculated as Simpson clonality in the immunoSEQ Analyzer version 3.0. Based on frequency, clones were grouped as very rare, small, medium, large (1-20%) or hyperexpanded (>20%). Generation probabilities were estimated with OLGA 1.2.3, V-gene circos plots were made with VDJtools, specificities were searched in VDJdb, and CDR3 motifs were identified with GLIPH. What TCRdb holds here is the immuneACCESS table cut down to in-frame rearrangements. Part of the clones is not present; checked against another copy, under half of the missing clones reflect an unresolved V gene, and the others are unexplained. The DNA gave D and trimming, while V, J and clone size come from that table. This sample holds around 23,000 clones; about four fifths were observed only once. The ten largest clones represent roughly 0.4% of the sample.

The healthy controls were some 36 blood donors, and the buffy coats of these donors were supplied by the Finnish Red Cross blood service. All TCR-sequenced material derived from peripheral blood: patient blood samples and healthy donor buffy coats. Ficoll-Hypaque gradient centrifugation was used to isolate peripheral blood mononuclear cells. For the healthy controls, CD4+ cells were obtained from buffy coats by magnetic purification. The Gentra Puregene Cell and Tissue kit was used to extract genomic DNA, and a Qubit 2.0 fluorometer was used to measure the amount of genomic DNA. The source of this sequence is a human donor in good health. The sequenced material came from CD4+ T cells from blood buffy coats.

CDR3 protein: CASSLLPGQGAYGYTF. The bases read TGTGCCAGCAGCCTATTACCGGGACAGGGTGCCTATGGCTACACCTTC. The chain uses TRBV5-6 and TRBJ1-2, and TRBD1 matches 9 of the central bases. Germline trimming: 4 bases from V, 4 bases from J; junction bases outside gene matches: 11. From a lookup of the germline V gene, CDR1 and CDR2 are SGHDT and YYEEEE. CDR3 length: 16 amino acids, cysteine to phenylalanine. Just CDR3 DNA is preserved here, 48 bases in frame from base 1. The CDR3 plus the reference TRBV5-6 and TRBJ1-2 genes for the other parts give the full variable domain: DAGVTQSPTHLIKTRGQQVTLRCSPKSGHDTVSWYQQALGQGPQFIFQYYEEEERQRGNFPDRFSGHQFPNYSSELNVNALLLGDSALYLCASSLLPGQGAYGYTFGSGTRLTVV.